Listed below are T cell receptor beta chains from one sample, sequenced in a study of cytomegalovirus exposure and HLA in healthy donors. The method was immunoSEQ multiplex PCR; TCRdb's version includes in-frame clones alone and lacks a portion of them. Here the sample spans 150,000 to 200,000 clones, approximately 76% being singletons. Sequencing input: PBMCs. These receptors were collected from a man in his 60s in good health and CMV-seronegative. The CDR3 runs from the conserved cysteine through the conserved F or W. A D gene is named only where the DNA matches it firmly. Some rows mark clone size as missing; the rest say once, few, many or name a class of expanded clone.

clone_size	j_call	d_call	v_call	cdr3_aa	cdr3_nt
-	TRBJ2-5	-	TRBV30	CAWRSRGQETQYF	TGTGCCTGGAGGAGCCGGGGGCAAGAGACCCAGTACTTC
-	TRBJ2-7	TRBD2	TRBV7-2	CASSPSGGYEQYF	TGTGCCAGCAGCCCTAGCGGGGGATACGAGCAGTACTTC
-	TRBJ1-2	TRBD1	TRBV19	CASSLSGTGNIYGYTF	TGTGCCAGTAGTCTCTCCGGGACAGGGAATATCTATGGCTACACCTTC
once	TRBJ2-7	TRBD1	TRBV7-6	CASSLATGQGTYEQYF	TGTGCCAGCAGCTTAGCCACGGGACAGGGGACCTACGAGCAGTACTTC
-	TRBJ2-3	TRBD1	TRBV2	CAPTRGLSTDTQYF	TGTGCCCCAACGAGGGGGCTTTCGACAGATACGCAGTATTTT
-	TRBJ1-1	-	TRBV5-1	CASSLQKNTEAFF	TGCGCCAGCAGCCTACAGAAGAACACTGAAGCTTTCTTT
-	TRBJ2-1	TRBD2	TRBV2	CASSEMRLAVSGGFF	TGTGCCAGCAGTGAGATGAGACTAGCGGTCAGTGGTGGGTTCTTC
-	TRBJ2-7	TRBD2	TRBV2	CASSEVASGSYEQYF	TGTGCCAGCAGCGAGGTAGCTAGCGGCTCCTACGAGCAGTACTTC
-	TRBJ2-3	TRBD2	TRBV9	CASSAHVGGAWDTQYF	TGTGCCAGCAGCGCCCATGTCGGGGGGGCGTGGGATACGCAGTATTTT
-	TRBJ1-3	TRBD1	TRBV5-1	CASSSGQGDTIYF	TGCGCCAGCAGCTCAGGACAGGGGGACACCATATATTTT
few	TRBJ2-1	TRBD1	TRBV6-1	CASSMTGYNEQFF	TGTGCCAGCAGTATGACAGGGTACAATGAGCAGTTCTTC
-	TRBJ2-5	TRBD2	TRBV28	CASIAGVETQYF	TGTGCCAGCATAGCGGGAGTAGAGACCCAGTACTTC
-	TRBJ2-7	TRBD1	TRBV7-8	CASSLAPGQGNEQYF	TGTGCCAGCAGCTTAGCGCCGGGACAGGGGAACGAGCAGTACTTC
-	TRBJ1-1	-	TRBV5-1	CASSLAGAGNTEAFF	TGCGCCAGCAGCTTGGCAGGGGCTGGGAACACTGAAGCTTTCTTT
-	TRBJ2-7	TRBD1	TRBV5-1	CASSLGTGGYSYEQYF	TGCGCCAGCAGCTTGGGGACAGGGGGCTACTCCTACGAGCAGTACTTC
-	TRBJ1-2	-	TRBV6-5	CASSYGGDYYGYTF	TGTGCCAGCAGCTACGGTGGAGACTACTATGGCTACACCTTC
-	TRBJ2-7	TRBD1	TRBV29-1	CSAGTGDYEQYF	TGCAGCGCTGGGACAGGGGATTACGAGCAGTACTTC
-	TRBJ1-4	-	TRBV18	CASSPPGGTNEKLFF	TGTGCCAGCTCACCACCCGGAGGAACTAATGAAAAACTGTTTTTT
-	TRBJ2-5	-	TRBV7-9	CASSAAYTLYQETQYF	TGTGCCAGCAGCGCCGCATACACCCTCTACCAAGAGACCCAGTACTTC
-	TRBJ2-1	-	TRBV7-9	CASSFRTIYEQFF	TGTGCCAGCAGCTTTAGGACTATATATGAGCAGTTCTTC
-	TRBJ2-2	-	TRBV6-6	CASRRGISNTGELFF	TGTGCCAGCAGACGCGGGATTTCGAACACCGGGGAGCTGTTTTTT
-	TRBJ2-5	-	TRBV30	CAWTLAGPETQYF	TGTGCCTGGACCCTCGCGGGGCCAGAGACCCAGTACTTC